This paragraph covers one TCR beta chain sequence. Original processing methods: Amplification with reference gene primers provided the estimates of nucleated cell counts. Assay: immunoSEQ multiplex PCR; the TCRdb copy retains only in-frame clones and omits some. V and J calls plus clone size are reproduced from that table; the DNA served to infer D and trimming. The table shows tens of thousands of clones, with 90% occurring only once. The data stem from a study of blood T cell repertoires in COVID-19. Study-wide background: Italy, Spain and the United States were the sources of the convalescent and acute COVID-19 samples. PBMCs, B-cell-depleted T cells, or T cells were the source of the cDNA or gDNA that made up the material.

V gave up 2 bases and J gave up 1 base, with 15 bases separating them. CDR1 and CDR2 (germline): SGHRS, YFSETQ. The CDR3 spans 17 residues. This TCR came from a man in his 60s with acute or convalescent COVID-19. The rearrangement joins TRBV5-1 to TRBJ2-2; weak D call: TRBD1 (6 bases). The sample taken for sequencing was peripheral blood. This CDR3 reads CASSFSPTGKNTGELFF. The CDR3 nucleotides are TGCGCCAGCAGCTTTTCACCCACAGGGAAGAACACCGGGGAGCTGTTTTTT. Full variable domain (rest looked up from reference TRBV5-1 and TRBJ2-2): KAGVTQTPRYLIKTRGQQVTLSCSPISGHRSVSWYQQTPGQGLQFLFEYFSETQRNKGNFPGRFSGRQFSNSRSEMNVSTLELGDSALYLCASSFSPTGKNTGELFFGEGSRLTVL.